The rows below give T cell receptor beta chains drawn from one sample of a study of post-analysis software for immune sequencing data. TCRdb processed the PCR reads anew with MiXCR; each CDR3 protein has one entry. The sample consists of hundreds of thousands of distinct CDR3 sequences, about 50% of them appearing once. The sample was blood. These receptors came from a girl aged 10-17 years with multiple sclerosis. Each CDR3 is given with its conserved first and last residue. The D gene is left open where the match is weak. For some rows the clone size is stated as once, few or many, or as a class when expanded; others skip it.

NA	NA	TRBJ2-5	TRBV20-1	CSARSLGPTSDRETQYF	TGCAGTGCTCGCTCCCTAGGGCCTACGTCGGATAGGGAGACCCAGTACTTC
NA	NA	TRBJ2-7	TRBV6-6	CASSGSRASYEQYF	TGTGCCAGCAGTGGAAGCCGGGCCTCCTACGAGCAGTACTTC
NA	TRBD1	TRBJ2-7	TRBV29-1	CSVPQGATGEQYF	TGCAGCGTTCCTCAGGGGGCGACTGGCGAGCAGTACTTC
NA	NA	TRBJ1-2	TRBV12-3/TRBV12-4	CASSFRRRGDGYTF	TGTGCCAGCAGTTTCAGGAGGCGGGGGGATGGCTACACCTTC
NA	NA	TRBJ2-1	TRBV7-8	CASSSQGGGYNEQFF	TGTGCCAGCAGCTCTCAGGGGGGAGGGTACAATGAGCAGTTCTTC
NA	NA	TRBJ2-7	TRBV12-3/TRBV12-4	CASSPARGTEEPSSYEQYF	TGTGCCAGCAGTCCAGCGAGGGGAACCGAAGAGCCGAGCTCCTACGAGCAGTACTTC
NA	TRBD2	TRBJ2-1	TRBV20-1	CSASFGGAPNEQFF	TGCAGTGCTAGTTTCGGGGGGGCCCCCAATGAGCAGTTCTTC
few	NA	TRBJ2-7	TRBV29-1	CSVGVTNAFEQYF	TGCAGTGTTGGTGTCACCAACGCATTCGAGCAGTACTTC
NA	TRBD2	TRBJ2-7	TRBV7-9	CASSLRGGHEQYF	TGTGCCAGCAGCTTAAGGGGAGGGCACGAGCAGTACTTC
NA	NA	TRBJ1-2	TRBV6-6	CASGATNYGYTF	TGTGCCAGCGGGGCAACTAACTATGGCTACACCTTC
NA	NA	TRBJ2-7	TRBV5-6	CASSSPGRWSYEQYF	TGTGCCAGCAGCTCTCCGGGACGGTGGTCCTACGAGCAGTACTTC
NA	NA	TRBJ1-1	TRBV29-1	CSVRGRGEAFF	TGCAGCGTGAGAGGCAGGGGTGAAGCTTTCTTT
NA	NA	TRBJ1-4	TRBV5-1	CASSPKQGSNEKLFF	TGCGCCAGCAGCCCTAAACAGGGATCTAATGAAAAACTGTTTTTT
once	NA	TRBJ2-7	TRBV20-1	CSASQRDTSYEQYF	TGCAGTGCTAGTCAAAGGGACACCTCCTACGAGCAGTACTTC
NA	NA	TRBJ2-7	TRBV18	CASSPPGIPFYEQYF	TGTGCCAGCTCACCACCAGGGATACCTTTTTACGAGCAGTACTTC
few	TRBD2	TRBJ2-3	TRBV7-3	CASSRTSGTSTDTQYF	TGTGCCAGCAGCCGGACTAGCGGGACGAGCACAGATACGCAGTATTTT
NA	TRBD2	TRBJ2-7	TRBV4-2	CASSRATVGEGSSYEQYF	TGTGCCAGCAGCCGGGCCACGGTGGGGGAGGGTAGCTCCTACGAGCAGTACTTC
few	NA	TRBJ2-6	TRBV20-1	CSARGPSGANVLTF	TGCAGTGCTAGAGGGCCCTCTGGGGCCAACGTCCTGACTTTC
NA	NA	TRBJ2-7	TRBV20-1	CSASPDLAGRLYEQYF	TGCAGTGCCTCGCCCGATCTAGCAGGACGTCTCTACGAGCAGTACTTC
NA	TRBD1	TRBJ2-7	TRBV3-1	CASSPWDREGAYEQYF	TGTGCCAGCAGCCCCTGGGACAGGGAAGGTGCCTACGAGCAGTACTTC
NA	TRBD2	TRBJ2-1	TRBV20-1	CSARDPGTSQNEQFF	TGCAGTGCTAGAGATCCCGGGACTAGCCAGAATGAGCAGTTCTTC
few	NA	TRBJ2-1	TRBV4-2	CASSPPRVDKQFF	TGTGCCAGCAGCCCCCCCCGGGTAGATAAGCAGTTCTTC
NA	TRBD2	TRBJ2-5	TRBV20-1	CSARAGGAQETQYF	TGCAGTGCTAGAGCGGGAGGGGCCCAAGAGACCCAGTACTTC
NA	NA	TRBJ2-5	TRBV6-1	CASSAVRWDQETQYF	TGTGCCAGCAGCGCCGTACGTTGGGACCAAGAGACCCAGTACTTC
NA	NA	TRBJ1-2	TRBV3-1	CASSQDWGGYGYTF	TGTGCCAGCAGCCAAGATTGGGGTGGCTATGGCTACACCTTC
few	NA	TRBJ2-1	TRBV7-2	CASSLLADSYNEQFF	TGTGCCAGCAGCCTACTGGCGGACTCCTACAATGAGCAGTTCTTC
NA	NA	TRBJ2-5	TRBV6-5	CASRTRRGETQYF	TGTGCCAGCAGGACCCGGCGAGGGGAGACCCAGTACTTC
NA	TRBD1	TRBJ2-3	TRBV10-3	CAISKSGQRTDTQYF	TGTGCCATCAGTAAGTCGGGACAGCGCACAGATACGCAGTATTTT
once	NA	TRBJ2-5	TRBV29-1	CSVGNQGWETQYF	TGCAGCGTTGGAAATCAGGGTTGGGAGACCCAGTACTTC
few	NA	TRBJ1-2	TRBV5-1	CASSLRPAGNYGYTF	TGCGCCAGCAGCTTGAGACCGGCGGGCAACTATGGCTACACCTTC
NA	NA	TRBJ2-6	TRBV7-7	CASSRDWTTGANVLTF	TGTGCCAGCAGCCGGGACTGGACAACCGGGGCCAACGTCCTGACTTTC
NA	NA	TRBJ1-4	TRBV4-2	CASSGTGGSNEKLFF	TGTGCCAGCAGTGGCACGGGGGGGTCTAATGAAAAACTGTTTTTT
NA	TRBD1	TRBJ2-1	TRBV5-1	CASSLLQGPTNEQFF	TGCGCCAGCAGCTTGTTACAGGGGCCCACCAATGAGCAGTTCTTC
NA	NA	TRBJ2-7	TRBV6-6	CASTGVEEQYF	TGTGCCAGCACAGGGGTTGAAGAGCAGTACTTC
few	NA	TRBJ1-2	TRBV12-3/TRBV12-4	CASSGGSGRDGYTF	TGTGCCAGCAGTGGCGGCTCGGGACGAGATGGCTACACCTTC
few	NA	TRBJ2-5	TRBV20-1	CSASGTTQETQYF	TGCAGTGCTAGTGGCACTACGCAAGAGACCCAGTACTTC
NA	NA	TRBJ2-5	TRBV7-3	CASSPWGGKNNEQYF	TGTGCCAGCAGCCCCTGGGGGGGCAAGAACAATGAGCAGTACTTC
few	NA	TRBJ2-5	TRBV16	CASSQSGSMETQYF	TGTGCCAGCAGCCAATCGGGTAGTATGGAGACCCAGTACTTC
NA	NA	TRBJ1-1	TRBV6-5	CASSYSRADNTEAFF	TGTGCCAGCAGTTACTCGAGGGCAGATAACACTGAAGCTTTCTTT
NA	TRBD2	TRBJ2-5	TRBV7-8	CASSLELGRGADYPETQYF	TGTGCCAGCAGCTTAGAACTGGGGCGGGGGGCCGATTACCCAGAGACCCAGTACTTC
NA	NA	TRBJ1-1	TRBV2	CASSEAEGFYTEAFF	TGTGCCAGCAGTGAAGCGGAGGGGTTCTACACTGAAGCTTTCTTT
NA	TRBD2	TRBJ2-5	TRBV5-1	CASKKPRAGGPETQYF	TGCGCCAGCAAAAAGCCACGCGCGGGAGGGCCGGAGACCCAGTACTTC
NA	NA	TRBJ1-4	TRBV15	CATSRADEKLFF	TGTGCCACCAGCAGAGCTGATGAAAAACTGTTTTTT
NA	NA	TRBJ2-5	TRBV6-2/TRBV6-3	CASSFQGPQETQYF	TGTGCCAGCAGTTTCCAGGGGCCACAAGAGACCCAGTACTTC
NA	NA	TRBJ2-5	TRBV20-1	CSARGVRANEQYF	TGCAGTGCTAGGGGCGTCAGGGCCAATGAGCAGTACTTC
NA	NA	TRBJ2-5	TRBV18	CASSPSPQETQYF	TGTGCCAGCTCCCCCTCTCCCCAAGAGACCCAGTACTTC
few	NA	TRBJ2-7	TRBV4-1	CASSQGATYEQYF	TGCGCCAGCAGCCAGGGGGCGACCTACGAGCAGTACTTC
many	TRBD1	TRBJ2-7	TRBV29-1	CSAGGQGYEQYF	TGCAGCGCCGGAGGACAGGGCTACGAGCAGTACTTC
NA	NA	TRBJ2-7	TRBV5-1	CASGTTQGPPYEQYF	TGCGCCAGCGGCACGACGCAGGGACCGCCTTACGAGCAGTACTTC
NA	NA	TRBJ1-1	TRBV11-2	CASRSPQGLIMNTEAFF	TGTGCCAGCAGGTCCCCCCAGGGGCTTATAATGAACACTGAAGCTTTCTTT
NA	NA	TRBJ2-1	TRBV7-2	CASSLARLATHGVNEQFF	TGTGCCAGCAGCTTAGCGCGTCTAGCGACCCATGGAGTCAATGAGCAGTTCTTC
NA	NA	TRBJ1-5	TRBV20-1	CSARAPQAYSNQPQHF	TGCAGTGCTAGAGCCCCCCAGGCGTATAGCAATCAGCCCCAGCATTTT
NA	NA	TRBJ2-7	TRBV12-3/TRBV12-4	CASSPLGGSSYEQYF	TGTGCCAGCAGCCCTCTAGGGGGGAGCTCCTACGAGCAGTACTTC
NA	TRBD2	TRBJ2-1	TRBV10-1	CASSASLVQRGHNEQFF	TGCGCCAGCAGTGCTAGTTTGGTCCAGCGGGGCCACAATGAGCAGTTCTTC
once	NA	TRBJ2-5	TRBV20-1	CSARDLVGGETQYF	TGCAGTGCTAGAGATTTGGTTGGGGGAGAGACCCAGTACTTC